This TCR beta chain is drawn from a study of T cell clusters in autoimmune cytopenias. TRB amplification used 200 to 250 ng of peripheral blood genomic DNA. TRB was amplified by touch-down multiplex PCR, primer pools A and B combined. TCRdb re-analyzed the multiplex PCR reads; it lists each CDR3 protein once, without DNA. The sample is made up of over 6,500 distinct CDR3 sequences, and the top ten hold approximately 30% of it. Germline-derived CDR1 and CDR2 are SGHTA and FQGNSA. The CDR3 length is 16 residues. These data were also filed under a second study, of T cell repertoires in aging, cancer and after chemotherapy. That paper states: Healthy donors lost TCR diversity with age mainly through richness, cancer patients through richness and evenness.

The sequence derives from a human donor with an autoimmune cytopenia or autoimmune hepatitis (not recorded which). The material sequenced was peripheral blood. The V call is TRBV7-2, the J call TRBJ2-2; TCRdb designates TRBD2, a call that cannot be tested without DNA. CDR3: CASSIPAAGYTGELFF. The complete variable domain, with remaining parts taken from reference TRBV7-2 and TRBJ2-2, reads GAGVSQSPSNKVTEKGKDVELRCDPISGHTALYWYRQSLGQGLEFLIYFQGNSAPDKSGLPSDRFSAERTGGSVSTLTIQRTQQEDSAVYLCASSIPAAGYTGELFFGEGSRLTVL.